In its sample, the clone carrying this TCR beta chain was seen once. Method: immunoSEQ multiplex PCR; TCRdb's copy keeps in-frame clones and lacks some. The profile shows 70,000 or so clones, 95% to 99% of them singletons. The data were obtained in a study of technical replicates of blood from a handful of donors. Germline lookup yields CDR1 LNHDA and CDR2 SQIVND (reference sequence). The J segment lost 1 base and the V segment lost 5 bases, leaving 8 bases of the junction unmatched. This CDR3 has 16 residues. The origin of this receptor is a human donor in good health. This rearrangement joins TRBV19 to TRBJ1-2; 9 positions agree with TRBD1. The sample was T cells isolated from PBMCs. CDR3 sequence (DNA): TGTGCCAGTAGTGCCGGGACAGGGAATCGTAACTATGGCTACACCTTC. It is translated as CASSAGTGNRNYGYTF.